The TCR beta chain under discussion was sequenced for a study of cytomegalovirus exposure and HLA in healthy donors. Points on this clone: Its cognate antigen is unknown.

This CDR3 region has 18 residues. V shed 6 bases and J 1 base; nucleotides not matched to a gene: 13. Looked up from germline, CDR1 is MNHEY and CDR2 is SMNVEV (reference sequence). General study findings and limits: Accurate HLA-A and HLA-B prediction from TCR beta sequences was reported for most subjects.

Primers for the PCR totalled 60 Vbeta and 13 Jbeta. Data came from immunoSEQ multiplex PCR; TCRdb stores just in-frame clones and leaves some out. The sample carries 100,000 to 150,000 clones, 78% recorded once. This rearrangement joins TRBV27 to TRBJ1-4; 8 bases fit TRBD1. This sequence originates from a man aged 40-49 years in good health and CMV-seronegative. The sequencing sample was made of PBMCs. The CDR3 region has the DNA TGTGCCAGCAGGAACAGGGGGATCAGCGTGGGAACTAATGAAAAACTGTTTTTT. This encodes CASRNRGISVGTNEKLFF.